The present entry profiles one TCR beta chain with its context. Antigen specificity is unknown. This sample was included in a study of cytomegalovirus exposure and HLA in healthy donors. Study results and limitations: Most subjects' HLA-A and HLA-B alleles were reportedly predicted from TCR beta sequences. Most TCR sequences proved rare, with some public TCRs found in many donors.

The junction had 5 bases not matched to a gene; V was cut back by 7 bases and J by 0 bases. Germline V gene data show CDR1 as MNHEY and CDR2 as SVGAGI. CDR3 length equals 14 residues. PCR primers comprised 60 Vbeta and 13 Jbeta primers. TCRdb's copy holds only in-frame clones and misses some; the assay was immunoSEQ multiplex PCR. Of about 140,000 clones in the sample, around three quarters were seen once. The specimen sequenced was PBMCs. This chain connects TRBV6-5 to TRBJ1-1, with 7 nucleotides matching TRBD1. The clonotype originates from a young woman in good health and CMV-seropositive. CDR3 DNA sequence: TGTGCCAGCACCGAAGACAGGGTGAACACTGAAGCTTTCTTT. Translating it yields CASTEDRVNTEAFF.